This T cell receptor (beta chain) came from a study of T cell changes during pregnancy in multiple sclerosis. The CDR3 has 16 amino acids. CDR1 is SGDLS and CDR2 is YYNGEE in the germline V gene. The V and J ends lost 0 bases and 5 bases respectively, with 17 bases between them. Repertoires were generated with immunoSEQ multiplex PCR, while TCRdb's copy carries only in-frame clones and drops some. The sample holds about 38,000 clones; roughly 89% are singletons and the top ten take about 0.6%. The specimen was CD4+ T cells from peripheral blood mononuclear cells, collected before pregnancy. This chain uses TRBV9 with TRBJ1-1; D unclear. The TCR comes from a female donor with multiple sclerosis, enrolled in a pregnancy study. In DNA form, the CDR3 reads TGTGCCAGCAGCGTAGCTCCACGCGGGGTACCAACTGAAGCTTTCTTT. This encodes CASSVAPRGVPTEAFF.